The 30 T cell receptor beta chains listed next were all sequenced from one sample in a study of T cells in localized non-small cell lung cancer. Libraries were prepared by immunoSEQ multiplex PCR; TCRdb keeps only in-frame clonotypes and omits some of them. The sample records about 74,000 clones, roughly 83% being singletons. Sequencing used peripheral blood, obtained before any cancer treatment. Receptor source: a female donor aged 60 or older with stage I lung adenocarcinoma.

This chain joins TRBV21-1 and TRBJ2-3; TRBD2 is the table's D call and was not checked against the DNA. TRBV21-1 has pseudogene status. This CDR3 has 20 residues. CDR3 DNA sequence: TGTGCCAGCAGCAAAGCAGAACGGACTAGCGGGAGCCCCGGGATAGATACGCAGTATTTT. This gives the protein CASSKAERTSGSPGIDTQYF.

V and J are TRBV27 and TRBJ2-5; 8 bases align to TRBD2. In germline, CDR1 is MNHEY, CDR2 SMNVEV (reference sequence). This CDR3 spans 14 amino acids. V lost 6 bases, J lost 7 bases, and 10 bases stayed unmatched. CDR3 sequence (DNA): TGTGCCAGCAGCCGCTCGCGGGAGGTTGGGACCCAGTACTTC. Its translation: CASSRSREVGTQYF.

There are many counts of this clone. A read error may produce the germline difference seen at one junction end. The chain joins TRBV13 to TRBJ2-7; 10 nucleotides agree with TRBD1. Germline V gene sequence: CDR1 PRHDT, CDR2 FYEKMQ (reference sequence). The CDR3 covers 14 residues. The CDR3 DNA sequence: TGTGCCAGCAGCTTCGGGGACAGGGGCCGCCCGGGTATCTTC. Translation: CASSFGDRGRPGIF.

The V and J genes are TRBV9 and TRBJ1-2; D gene uncertain. Germline V lookup: CDR1 SGDLS, CDR2 YYNGEE. Trimming stripped 0 bases from V and 0 bases from J, with 9 bases between. The CDR3 runs 15 residues. CDR3 residues: CASSVGGRANYGYTF. CDR3 sequence (DNA): TGTGCCAGCAGCGTAGGTGGTAGAGCTAACTATGGCTACACCTTC.

The chain employs TRBV7-2 and TRBJ2-5; D is undetermined. The CDR3 has 11 residues. Germline lookup yields CDR1 SGHTA and CDR2 FQGNSA. V was pared by 0 bases and J by 4 bases, with 0 bases between. The CDR3 DNA reads TGTGCCAGCAGCTTAGCAGAGACCCAGTACTTC. Its translation: CASSLAETQYF.

This chain links TRBV9 with TRBJ2-7; D remains ambiguous. Trimming cost V 2 bases and J 0 bases, with 12 bases left between them. The germline V gene has CDR1 SGDLS and CDR2 YYNGEE. The CDR3 is 15 residues long. Here the CDR3 reads CASSVSAESSYEQYF. CDR3 nucleotides: TGTGCCAGCAGCGTCTCGGCCGAAAGCTCCTACGAGCAGTACTTC. The variable domain in full, with the rest retrieved from reference TRBV9 and TRBJ2-7, is DSGVTQTPKHLITATGQRVTLRCSPRSGDLSVYWYQQSLDQGLQFLIQYYNGEERAKGNILERFSAQQFPDLHSELNLSSLELGDSALYFCASSVSAESSYEQYFGPGTRLTVT.

The chain combines TRBV6-5 with TRBJ2-1, with TRBD2 matching 13 bases. The CDR3 has 15 amino acids. J was trimmed by 7 bases and V by 6 bases; bases with no gene match: 6. CDR1 and CDR2 (germline): MNHEY, SVGAGI. The CDR3 DNA follows: TGTGCCAGCAGCACTAGCGGGAGGGCGTTTAATGAGCAGTTCTTC. This gives the protein CASSTSGRAFNEQFF.

This chain links TRBV5-4 with TRBJ2-1, with 7 bases aligning to TRBD2. V shed 4 bases and J 3 bases; nucleotides not matched to a gene: 7. The CDR3 extends over 15 amino acids. Looked up from germline, CDR1 is SGHNT and CDR2 is YYREEE (reference sequence). Written as DNA, the CDR3 is TGTGCCAGCAGCCCGAAGCTAGCGGTCTACAATGAGCAGTTCTTC. Amino acid sequence: CASSPKLAVYNEQFF. The full variable domain, rest sourced from reference TRBV5-4 and TRBJ2-1, is ETGVTQSPTHLIKTRGQQVTLRCSSQSGHNTVSWYQQALGQGPQFIFQYYREEENGRGNFPPRFSGLQFPNYSSELNVNALELDDSALYLCASSPKLAVYNEQFFGPGTRLTVL.

The CDR3 DNA reads as TGTGCCAGCAGTTATAACAGGGGGAACTCTGGAAACACCATATATTTT. This sequence encodes CASSYNRGNSGNTIYF. The chain combines TRBV6-5 with TRBJ1-3; 8 bases match TRBD1. CDR1 and CDR2 (germline): MNHEY, SVGAGI. V shed 3 bases and J 0 bases; nucleotides not matched to a gene: 4. The CDR3 contains 16 residues.

The chain couples TRBV5-5 to TRBJ2-7; 9 nucleotides agree with TRBD1. Germline V lookup: CDR1 SGHKS, CDR2 YYEKEE (reference sequence). V lost 2 bases, J lost 1 base, and 7 bases stayed unmatched. The CDR3 covers 16 residues. The CDR3 DNA sequence: TGTGCCAGCAGCTTCTCTCCACAGGGGGCTTCCTACGAGCAGTACTTC. Translated: CASSFSPQGASYEQYF.

The rearrangement uses TRBV19 and TRBJ2-5; tentatively, D is TRBD2 (6 bases). V was trimmed by 4 bases and J by 7 bases, leaving 10 bases between them. The CDR3 is made up of 12 amino acids. Germline-derived CDR1 and CDR2 are LNHDA and SQIVND (reference sequence). CDR3 amino acids: CASSSGAGTQYF. In nucleotides, the CDR3 is TGTGCCAGTAGTAGCGGGGCCGGGACCCAGTACTTC.

This clone showed up just a few times. This chain uses TRBV4-3 with TRBJ2-7; D possibly matches TRBD1 or TRBD2 (5 bases each). The CDR3 has 15 residues. Trimming pared 0 bases from V and 1 base from J, leaving 10 bases between. Looked up from germline, CDR1 is LGHNA and CDR2 is YSLEER. The CDR3 loop is CASSQDRGESYEQYF. The CDR3, as DNA: TGCGCCAGCAGCCAAGATCGGGGCGAGTCCTACGAGCAGTACTTC.

This clone has more than one count but fewer than ten. The genes are TRBV4-1 and TRBJ2-7; D not resolved. CDR3 length: 13 residues. The germline V gene has CDR1 MGHRA and CDR2 YSYEKL. Trimming removed 2 bases at V and 4 bases at J, with 9 bases between. The CDR3 spells CASSQRIDYEQYF. CDR3 bases: TGCGCCAGCAGCCAAAGAATAGATTACGAGCAGTACTTC.

This chain connects TRBV7-9 to TRBJ1-1, with D possibly being TRBD1 (6 bases). CDR1 SEHNR and CDR2 FQNEAQ come from the germline V gene (reference sequence). V was shortened by 1 base and J by 1 base, with 16 bases between the two germline ends. This CDR3 is built from 17 residues. CDR3: CASSLGLRTATNTEAFF. As DNA, the CDR3 is TGTGCCAGCAGCTTAGGGCTGAGGACAGCTACGAACACTGAAGCTTTCTTT.

The chain couples TRBV6-5 to TRBJ2-5; the D gene is possibly TRBD1 (6 bases). Trimming pared 0 bases from V and 5 bases from J, leaving 16 bases between. The germline V gene has CDR1 MNHEY and CDR2 SVGAGI. The CDR3 sequence is 16 residues long. CDR3 nucleotide sequence: TGTGCCAGCAGTTACTCGATGGGGGCTGAGGGGGAGACCCAGTACTTC. This codes for CASSYSMGAEGETQYF.

The gene calls are TRBV5-5 and TRBJ1-5, with TRBD1 identical over 7 bases. This CDR3 region has 15 residues. Unmatched junction bases numbered 8, after V lost 4 bases and J lost 4 bases. Germline V gene lookup returns CDR1 SGHKS and CDR2 YYEKEE (reference sequence). The chain's CDR3 is CASSVGTVGNQPQHF. The CDR3 DNA is TGTGCCAGCAGCGTTGGGACAGTTGGGAATCAGCCCCAGCATTTT.

V usage is TRBV5-6 and J usage is TRBJ1-2, with TRBD1 as a possible D gene (5 bases). The germline V gene encodes CDR1 SGHDT and CDR2 YYEEEE. There are 15 residues in the CDR3. V lost 4 bases to trimming and J lost 2 bases, with 15 bases between them. This chain's CDR3 is CASSPRDGWNYGYTF. CDR3 DNA: TGTGCCAGCAGCCCGCGGGACGGCTGGAACTATGGCTACACCTTC.

This clone was seen a handful of times. V and J are TRBV5-1 and TRBJ2-2; D is ambiguous. The V end was cut by 4 bases, the J end by 10 bases, with 14 bases between. CDR1 is SGHRS and CDR2 is YFSETQ in the germline V gene. The CDR3 covers 13 residues. The CDR3 reads CASSADPNEELFF. CDR3 nucleotides: TGCGCCAGCAGCGCGGATCCGAATGAGGAGCTGTTTTTT.

The chain is built from TRBV9 and TRBJ1-6, with TRBD1 as a possible D gene (5 bases). V lost 3 bases and J 10 bases, leaving 11 bases between the germline ends. The CDR3 runs 13 residues. Germline V CDR1 and CDR2: SGDLS, YYNGEE. The CDR3 is CASSALQGSPLHF. In DNA form, the CDR3 reads TGTGCCAGCAGCGCTCTGCAGGGCTCACCCCTCCACTTT.

The gene calls are TRBV2 and TRBJ1-3, with 7 bases identical to TRBD1. The CDR3 runs to 17 residues. V was clipped by 6 bases and J by 4 bases; unmatched bases: 15. CDR1 and CDR2 from the germline V gene are SNHLY and FYNNEI. For the CDR3, the DNA is TGTGCCAGCAGCAGGACAGGCCCGATAATTGAGGGAAACACCATATATTTT. Translation: CASSRTGPIIEGNTIYF.

This sequence joins TRBV5-1 and TRBJ1-1; 7 nucleotides align to TRBD1. V dropped 0 bases and J dropped 6; count of bases not matched to a gene: 8. This CDR3 contains 15 residues. Germline lookup yields CDR1 SGHRS and CDR2 YFSETQ. The CDR3 reads CASSLEVRGWSEAFF. For the CDR3, the DNA is TGCGCCAGCAGCTTGGAGGTCAGGGGGTGGTCTGAAGCTTTCTTT.

This chain links TRBV7-2 with TRBJ2-5, with D possibly matching TRBD2 (5 bases). Germline-derived CDR1 and CDR2 are SGHTA and FQGNSA. The CDR3 runs to 11 residues. V gave up 5 bases and J gave up 5 bases, with 6 bases separating them. The CDR3 sequence: CASSPGETQYF. The CDR3 DNA sequence: TGTGCCAGCAGCCCGGGGGAGACCCAGTACTTC.

The gene calls are TRBV7-7 and TRBJ2-5; weak D call: TRBD1 (5 bases). CDR1 is SSHAT and CDR2 is FNYEAQ in the germline V gene (reference sequence). The V and J ends lost 4 bases and 1 base respectively, with 7 bases between them. The CDR3 consists of 13 residues. The CDR3, as DNA: TGTGCCAGCAGCTCCGACAGCCAAGAGACCCAGTACTTC. As protein: CASSSDSQETQYF.

The V and J genes are TRBV4-3 and TRBJ1-1; TRBD1 might be the D (6 bases). V was pared by 1 base and J by 0 bases, with 12 bases between. Germline CDR1 and CDR2: LGHNA and YSLEER. This CDR3 spans 16 amino acids. The CDR3 reads CASSQGEGGLNTEAFF. In DNA, the CDR3 is TGCGCCAGCAGCCAAGGAGAGGGGGGCCTGAACACTGAAGCTTTCTTT.

The chain links TRBV2 to TRBJ2-7, with 7 bases matching TRBD2. This CDR3 has 14 amino acids. Germline assignment: CDR1 SNHLY and CDR2 FYNNEI. V gave up 4 bases and J gave up 1 base; unmatched junction bases: 4. CDR3 nucleotide sequence: TGTGCCAGCAGTGCTCGCGGGAGTTCCTACGAGCAGTACTTC. It is translated as CASSARGSSYEQYF.

The V call is TRBV9, the J call TRBJ1-4; 7 bases align to TRBD1. The junction had 7 bases not matched to a gene; V was cut back by 4 bases and J by 4 bases. The CDR3 extends over 15 amino acids. Germline CDR1 SGDLS, CDR2 YYNGEE. This CDR3 reads CASSPKGQLNEKLFF. The CDR3 nucleotides read TGTGCCAGCAGCCCTAAGGGACAGCTTAATGAAAAACTGTTTTTT.

This chain connects TRBV4-1 to TRBJ1-5, with D perhaps matching TRBD1 (5 bases). With 1 base removed from V and 7 bases from J, the gap between germline ends came to 17 bases. Germline CDR1 and CDR2: MGHRA and YSYEKL. The CDR3 covers 16 residues. The CDR3 reads CASSQAGTVDSQPQHF. The CDR3 coding sequence is TGCGCCAGCAGCCAAGCAGGGACTGTGGACTCCCAGCCCCAGCATTTT.

The genes are TRBV19 and TRBJ2-1, with D possibly matching TRBD1 (6 bases). The V end was cut by 9 bases, the J end by 2 bases, with 14 bases between. CDR3 size: 14 residues. CDR1 and CDR2 from the germline V gene are LNHDA and SQIVND (reference sequence). CDR3 region: CASNLGQPYNEQFF. CDR3 nucleotide sequence: TGTGCCAGCAACCTCGGACAGCCCTACAATGAGCAGTTCTTC. Variable domain in full (rest from reference TRBV19 and TRBJ2-1): DGGITQSPKYLFRKEGQNVTLSCEQNLNHDAMYWYRQDPGQGLRLIYYSQIVNDFQKGDIAEGYSVSREKKESFPLTVTSAQKNPTAFYLCASNLGQPYNEQFFGPGTRLTVL.

The genes are TRBV5-1 and TRBJ1-1; 8 bases align to TRBD1. The CDR3 sequence is 16 residues long. The junction had 9 bases not matched to a gene; V was cut back by 4 bases and J by 1 base. The germline gives CDR1 SGHRS, CDR2 YFSETQ. The CDR3 DNA sequence: TGCGCCAGCAGCATAGGATCCCAGGGGGCGAACACTGAAGCTTTCTTT. Protein sequence: CASSIGSQGANTEAFF.

The V call is TRBV28, the J call TRBJ2-1; 11 bases are shared with TRBD1. Trimming at V came to 5 bases and at J to 8 bases, leaving 5 bases not matched to a gene. Germline V gene lookup returns CDR1 MDHEN and CDR2 SYDVKM. CDR3 size: 14 residues. In nucleotides, the CDR3 is TGTGCCAGCAGTCGGGACAGGGGGAGATATGAGCAGTTCTTC. Amino acid sequence: CASSRDRGRYEQFF. The variable domain in full, completed from reference TRBV28 and TRBJ2-1, reads DVKVTQSSRYLVKRTGEKVFLECVQDMDHENMFWYRQDPGLGLRLIYFSYDVKMKEKGDIPEGYSVSREKKERFSLILESASTNQTSMYLCASSRDRGRYEQFFGPGTRLTVL.